This T cell receptor (beta chain) was identified during a study of blood T cell repertoires in COVID-19. Study-level background: PBMCs, B-cell-depleted T cells, or T cells were the source of the cDNA or gDNA that made up the material.

This table comes from immunoSEQ multiplex PCR, and its TCRdb copy is limited to in-frame clones, with some not included. The sample has about 50,000 clones, approximately 85% seen once. The V and J ends lost 8 bases and 6 bases respectively, with 21 bases between them. From germline, CDR1 is SGHRS and CDR2 YFSETQ. The CDR3 runs 15 residues. The rearrangement joins TRBV5-1 to TRBJ1-5, with D possibly TRBD1 on 5 matching bases. This TCR derives from a man in his fifties or sixties with acute or convalescent COVID-19. Sequenced material: peripheral blood. Here the CDR3 reads CASSPGGGLGQPQHF. DNA of the CDR3: TGCGCCAGTAGCCCCGGTGGGGGGTTGGGTCAGCCCCAGCATTTT. The full variable domain, in which reference TRBV5-1 and TRBJ1-5 provide the parts outside the CDR3, is KAGVTQTPRYLIKTRGQQVTLSCSPISGHRSVSWYQQTPGQGLQFLFEYFSETQRNKGNFPGRFSGRQFSNSRSEMNVSTLELGDSALYLCASSPGGGLGQPQHFGDGTRLSIL.